This record concerns one TCR beta chain sequence. The antigen remains unidentified. The sample is drawn from a study of cytomegalovirus exposure and HLA in healthy donors. For the study at large: From HLA-typed donors, an early data release held around 80 million unique TCRs.

Trimming stripped 3 bases from V and 7 bases from J, with 16 bases between. The CDR3 covers 16 residues. Germline CDR1 is MDHEN and CDR2 is SYDVKM. Study results and caveats: The study dropped some indistinguishable V segments, TRBV6-2 and TRBV6-3 among them.

60 Vbeta and 13 Jbeta primers were used in PCR. Assay: immunoSEQ multiplex PCR; the TCRdb copy retains only in-frame clones and omits some. Of roughly 140,000 clones in the sample, roughly 70% were seen once. The receptor was derived from a man aged 55 to 70 in good health and CMV-seronegative. The material sequenced was PBMCs. The gene calls are TRBV28 and TRBJ1-6; a weak D match, TRBD1 (6 bases). CDR3 in amino acids: CASSFPEGQGNSPLHF. For the CDR3, the DNA is TGTGCCAGCAGTTTCCCTGAGGGACAAGGCAATTCACCCCTCCACTTT.